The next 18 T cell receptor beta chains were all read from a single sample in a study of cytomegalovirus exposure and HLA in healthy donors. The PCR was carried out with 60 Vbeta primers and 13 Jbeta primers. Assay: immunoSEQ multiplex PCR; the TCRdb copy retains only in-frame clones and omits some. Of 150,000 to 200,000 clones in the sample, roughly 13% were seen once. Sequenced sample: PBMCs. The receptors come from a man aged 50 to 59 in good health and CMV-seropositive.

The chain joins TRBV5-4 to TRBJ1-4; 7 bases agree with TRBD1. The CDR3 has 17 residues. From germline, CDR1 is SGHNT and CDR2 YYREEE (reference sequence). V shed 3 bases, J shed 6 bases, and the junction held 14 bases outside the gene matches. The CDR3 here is CASSSRRRQGWDEKLFF. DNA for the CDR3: TGTGCCAGCAGCTCCCGTAGAAGACAGGGCTGGGATGAAAAACTGTTTTTT.

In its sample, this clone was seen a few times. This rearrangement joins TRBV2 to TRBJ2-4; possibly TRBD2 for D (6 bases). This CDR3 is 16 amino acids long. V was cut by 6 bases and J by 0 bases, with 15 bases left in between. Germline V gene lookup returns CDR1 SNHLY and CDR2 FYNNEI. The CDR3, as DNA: TGTGCCAGCAGAGTGGGGGAGGTCTCAGCCAAAAACATTCAGTACTTC. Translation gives CASRVGEVSAKNIQYF.

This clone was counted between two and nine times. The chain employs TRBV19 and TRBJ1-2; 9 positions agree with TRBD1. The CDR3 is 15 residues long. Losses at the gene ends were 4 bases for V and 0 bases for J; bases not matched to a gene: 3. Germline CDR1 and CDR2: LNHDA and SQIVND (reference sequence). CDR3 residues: CASSRTGDSNYGYTF. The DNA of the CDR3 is TGTGCCAGTAGTAGGACAGGGGATTCTAACTATGGCTACACCTTC.

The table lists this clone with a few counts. The DNA for the CDR3 is TGTGCCTGGAGTGGTGGCTCGGGAAACTCTGGAAACACCATATATTTT. It translates to CAWSGGSGNSGNTIYF. The chain links TRBV30 to TRBJ1-3; no reliable D call. This CDR3 comprises 16 residues. V lost 1 base and J 0 bases, leaving 13 bases between the germline ends. Germline V lookup: CDR1 GTSNPN, CDR2 SVGIG (reference sequence).

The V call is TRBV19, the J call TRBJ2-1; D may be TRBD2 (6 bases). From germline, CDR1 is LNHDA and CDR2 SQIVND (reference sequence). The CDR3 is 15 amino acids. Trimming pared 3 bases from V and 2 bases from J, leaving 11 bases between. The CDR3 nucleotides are TGTGCCAGTAGTATTCGGGGGTCCCCCTACAATGAGCAGTTCTTC. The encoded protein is CASSIRGSPYNEQFF.

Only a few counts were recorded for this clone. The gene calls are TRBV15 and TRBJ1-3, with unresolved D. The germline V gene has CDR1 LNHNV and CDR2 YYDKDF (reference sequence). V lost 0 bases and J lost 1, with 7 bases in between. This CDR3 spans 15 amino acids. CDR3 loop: CATSREPGSGNTIYF. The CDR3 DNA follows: TGTGCCACCAGCAGAGAACCAGGATCTGGAAACACCATATATTTT.

The CDR3 loop is CASSFRGFNSPLHF. In nucleotides, the CDR3 is TGTGCCAGCAGTTTTAGGGGTTTTAATTCACCCCTCCACTTT. J is TRBJ1-6 and V is TRBV28; tentative D call: TRBD1 (5 bases). This CDR3 comprises 14 residues. The germline CDR1 and CDR2 sequences are MDHEN and SYDVKM. Trimming took off 3 bases at V and 6 bases at J, with 9 bases between the two ends. Full variable domain (remainder filled in from reference TRBV28 and TRBJ1-6): DVKVTQSSRYLVKRTGEKVFLECVQDMDHENMFWYRQDPGLGLRLIYFSYDVKMKEKGDIPEGYSVSREKKERFSLILESASTNQTSMYLCASSFRGFNSPLHFGNGTRLTVT.

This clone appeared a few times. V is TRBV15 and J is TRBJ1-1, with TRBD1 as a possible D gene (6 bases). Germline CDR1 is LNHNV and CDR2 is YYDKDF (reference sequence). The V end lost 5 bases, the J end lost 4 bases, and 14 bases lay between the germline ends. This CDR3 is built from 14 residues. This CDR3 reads CATSEQGFGTEAFF. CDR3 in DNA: TGTGCCACCAGCGAACAGGGTTTTGGCACTGAAGCTTTCTTT.

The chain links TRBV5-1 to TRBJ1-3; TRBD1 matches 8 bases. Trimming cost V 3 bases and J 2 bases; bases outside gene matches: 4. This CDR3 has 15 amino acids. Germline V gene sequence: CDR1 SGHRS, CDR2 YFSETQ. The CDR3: CASSSSTGAGNTIYF. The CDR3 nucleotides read TGCGCCAGCAGCTCCTCGACAGGGGCTGGAAACACCATATATTTT.

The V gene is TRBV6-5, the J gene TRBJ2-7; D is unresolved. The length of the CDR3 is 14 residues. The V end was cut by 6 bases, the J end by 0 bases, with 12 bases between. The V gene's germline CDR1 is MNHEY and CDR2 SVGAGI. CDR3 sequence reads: CASRPSRDSYEQYF. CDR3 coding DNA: TGTGCCAGCAGACCTTCAAGAGACTCCTACGAGCAGTACTTC.

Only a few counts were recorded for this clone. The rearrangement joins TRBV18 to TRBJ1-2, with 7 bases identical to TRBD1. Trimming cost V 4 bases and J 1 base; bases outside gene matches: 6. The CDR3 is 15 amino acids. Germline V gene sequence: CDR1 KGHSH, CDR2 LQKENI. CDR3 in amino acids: CASSLRDSNNYGYTF. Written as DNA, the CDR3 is TGTGCCAGCTCACTCCGGGACAGTAATAACTATGGCTACACCTTC.

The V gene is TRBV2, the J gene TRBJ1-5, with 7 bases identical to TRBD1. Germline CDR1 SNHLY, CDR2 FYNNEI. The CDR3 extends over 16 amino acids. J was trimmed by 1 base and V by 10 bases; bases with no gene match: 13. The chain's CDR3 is CAISTGSSNSNQPQHF. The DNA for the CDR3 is TGTGCCATCTCGACAGGGTCCTCTAACAGCAATCAGCCCCAGCATTTT.

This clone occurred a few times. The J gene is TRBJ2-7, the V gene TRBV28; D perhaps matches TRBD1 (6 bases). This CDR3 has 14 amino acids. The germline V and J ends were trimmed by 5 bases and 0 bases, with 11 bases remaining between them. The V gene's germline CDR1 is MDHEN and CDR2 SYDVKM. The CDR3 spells CASSPPDSSYEQYV. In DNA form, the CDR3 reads TGTGCCAGCAGTCCCCCGGACAGCTCCTACGAGCAGTACGTC.

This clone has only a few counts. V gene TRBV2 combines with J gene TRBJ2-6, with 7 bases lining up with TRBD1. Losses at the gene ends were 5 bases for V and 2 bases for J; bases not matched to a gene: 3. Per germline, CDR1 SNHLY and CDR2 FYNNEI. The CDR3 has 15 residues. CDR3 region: CASSLQGAGANVLTF. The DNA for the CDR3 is TGTGCCAGCAGTCTCCAGGGGGCTGGGGCCAACGTCCTGACTTTC.

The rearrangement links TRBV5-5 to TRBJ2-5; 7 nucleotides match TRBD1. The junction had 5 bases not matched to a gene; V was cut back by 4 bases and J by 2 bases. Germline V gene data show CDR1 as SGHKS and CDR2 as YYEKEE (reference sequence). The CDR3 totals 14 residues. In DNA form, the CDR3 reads TGTGCCAGCAGCAAGATCAGGGGGCAAGAGACCCAGTACTTC. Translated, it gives CASSKIRGQETQYF.

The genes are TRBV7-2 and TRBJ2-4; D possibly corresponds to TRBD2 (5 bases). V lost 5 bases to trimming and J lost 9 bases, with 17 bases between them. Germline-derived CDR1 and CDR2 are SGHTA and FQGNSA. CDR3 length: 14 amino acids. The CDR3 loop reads CASSPPVPRGIQYF. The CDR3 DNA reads TGTGCCAGCAGCCCCCCCGTCCCCCGGGGCATTCAGTACTTC.

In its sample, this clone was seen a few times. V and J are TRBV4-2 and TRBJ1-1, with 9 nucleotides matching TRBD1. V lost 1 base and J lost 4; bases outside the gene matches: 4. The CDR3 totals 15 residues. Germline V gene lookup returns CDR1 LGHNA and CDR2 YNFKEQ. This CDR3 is CASSQGGQGRTEAFF. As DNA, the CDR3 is TGTGCCAGCAGCCAAGGGGGACAGGGCCGCACTGAAGCTTTCTTT.

CDR3 residues: CASSLIAGQGWNSPLHF. In DNA, the CDR3 is TGTGCCAGCAGCTTGATCGCGGGACAGGGTTGGAATTCACCCCTCCACTTT. The chain recombines TRBV7-9 with TRBJ1-6; 9 nucleotides align to TRBD1. CDR1 is SEHNR and CDR2 is FQNEAQ in the germline V gene (reference sequence). The CDR3 has 17 residues. The trim removed 3 bases at V and 7 bases at J, leaving 10 bases unmatched.